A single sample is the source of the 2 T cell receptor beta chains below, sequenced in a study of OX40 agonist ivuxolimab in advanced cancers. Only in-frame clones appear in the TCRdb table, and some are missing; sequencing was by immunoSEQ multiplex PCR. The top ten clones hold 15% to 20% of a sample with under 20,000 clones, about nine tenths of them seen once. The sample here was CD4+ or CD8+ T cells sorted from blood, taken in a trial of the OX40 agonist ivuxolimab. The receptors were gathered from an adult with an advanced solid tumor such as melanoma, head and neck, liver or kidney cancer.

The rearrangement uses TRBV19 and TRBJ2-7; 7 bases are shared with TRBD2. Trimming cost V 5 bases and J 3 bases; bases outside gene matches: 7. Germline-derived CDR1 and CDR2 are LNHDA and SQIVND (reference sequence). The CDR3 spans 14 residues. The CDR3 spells CASSRREMSYEQYF. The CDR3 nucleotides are TGTGCCAGTAGTCGGCGGGAGATGAGCTACGAGCAGTACTTC.

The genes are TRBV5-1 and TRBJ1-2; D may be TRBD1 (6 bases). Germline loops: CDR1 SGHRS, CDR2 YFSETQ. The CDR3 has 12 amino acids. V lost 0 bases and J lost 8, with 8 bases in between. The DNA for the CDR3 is TGCGCCAGCAGCTTGGGGGGGCTAGGCTACACCTTC. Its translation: CASSLGGLGYTF.